This T cell receptor beta chain was obtained from a study of blood T cell repertoires in COVID-19. This clone was detected once. The repertoire was sequenced with immunoSEQ multiplex PCR; TCRdb's copy has only in-frame clones and lacks some. The profile shows 200,000 to 250,000 clones, roughly 82% of them singletons. The sequencing sample was made of PBMCs or T cells enriched from blood (not recorded which). This sequence was found in a woman aged 50 to 65 who had recovered from COVID-19.

The CDR3 sequence is CASKGPGHQHDRSGNTIYF. CDR3 sequence (DNA): TGTGCCAGCAAGGGGCCGGGCCACCAGCACGACCGCTCTGGAAACACCATATATTTT. The V call is TRBV28, the J call TRBJ1-3, with D tentatively TRBD1 (5 bases). Germline-derived CDR1 and CDR2 are MDHEN and SYDVKM. The CDR3 has 19 amino acids. The germline V and J ends were trimmed by 7 bases and 0 bases, with 25 bases remaining between them.